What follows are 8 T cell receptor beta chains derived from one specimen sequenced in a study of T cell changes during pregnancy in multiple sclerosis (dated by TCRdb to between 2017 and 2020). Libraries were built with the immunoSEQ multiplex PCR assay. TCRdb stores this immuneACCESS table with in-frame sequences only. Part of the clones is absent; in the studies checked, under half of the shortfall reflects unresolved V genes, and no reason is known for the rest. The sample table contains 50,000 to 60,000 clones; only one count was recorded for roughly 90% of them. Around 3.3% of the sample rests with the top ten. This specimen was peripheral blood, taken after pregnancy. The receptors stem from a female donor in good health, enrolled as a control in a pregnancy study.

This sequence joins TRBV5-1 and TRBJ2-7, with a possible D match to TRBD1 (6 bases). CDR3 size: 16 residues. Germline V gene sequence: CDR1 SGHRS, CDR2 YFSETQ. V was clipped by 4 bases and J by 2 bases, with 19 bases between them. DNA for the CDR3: TGCGCCAGCAGCGGGACCTCAGGGGAAGCGACCTACGAGCAGTACTTC. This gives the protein CASSGTSGEATYEQYF.

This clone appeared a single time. The CDR3 is CASRGQAVGELFF. DNA for the CDR3: TGTGCCAGCAGAGGACAGGCGGTCGGGGAGCTGTTTTTT. The J gene is TRBJ2-2, the V gene TRBV7-9, with 7 positions matching TRBD1. The trim removed 6 bases at V and 7 bases at J, leaving 5 bases unmatched. The length of the CDR3 is 13 residues. Germline lookup yields CDR1 SEHNR and CDR2 FQNEAQ (reference sequence).

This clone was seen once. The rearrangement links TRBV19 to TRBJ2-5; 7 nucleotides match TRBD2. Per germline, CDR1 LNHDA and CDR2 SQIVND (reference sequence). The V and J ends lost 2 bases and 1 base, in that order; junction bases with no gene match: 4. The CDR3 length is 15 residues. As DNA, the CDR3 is TGTGCCAGTAGTATACGGCGGGAGCGCCAAGAGACCCAGTACTTC. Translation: CASSIRRERQETQYF.

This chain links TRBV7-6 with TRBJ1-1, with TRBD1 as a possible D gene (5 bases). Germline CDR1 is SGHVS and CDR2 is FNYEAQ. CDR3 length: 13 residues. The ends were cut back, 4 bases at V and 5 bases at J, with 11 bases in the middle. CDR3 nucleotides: TGTGCCAGCAGCTCCAGGGTAGGGACTGAAGCTTTCTTT. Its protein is CASSSRVGTEAFF.

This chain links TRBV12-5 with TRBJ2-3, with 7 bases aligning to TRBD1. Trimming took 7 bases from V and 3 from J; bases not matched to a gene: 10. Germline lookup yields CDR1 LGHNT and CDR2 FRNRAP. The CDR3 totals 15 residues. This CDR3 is CASANIQGWTDTQYF. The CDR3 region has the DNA TGTGCTAGTGCTAATATACAGGGGTGGACAGATACGCAGTATTTT.

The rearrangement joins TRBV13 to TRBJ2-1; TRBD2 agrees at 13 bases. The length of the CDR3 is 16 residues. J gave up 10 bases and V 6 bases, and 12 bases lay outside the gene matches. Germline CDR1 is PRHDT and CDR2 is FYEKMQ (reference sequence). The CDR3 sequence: CASSLSGLAGAREQFF. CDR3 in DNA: TGTGCCAGCAGTCTAAGCGGACTAGCGGGAGCGCGGGAGCAGTTCTTC.

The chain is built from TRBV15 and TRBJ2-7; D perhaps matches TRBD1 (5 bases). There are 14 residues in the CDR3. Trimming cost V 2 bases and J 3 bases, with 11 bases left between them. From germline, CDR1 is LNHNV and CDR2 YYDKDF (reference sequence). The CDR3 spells CATSRRFDSYEQYF. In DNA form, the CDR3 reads TGTGCCACCAGCAGACGATTCGACAGCTACGAGCAGTACTTC.

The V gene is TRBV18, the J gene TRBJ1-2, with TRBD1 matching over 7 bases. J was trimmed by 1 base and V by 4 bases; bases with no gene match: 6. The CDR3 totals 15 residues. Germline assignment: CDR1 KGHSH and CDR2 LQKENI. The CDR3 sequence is CASSLGGQDNYGYTF. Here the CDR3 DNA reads TGTGCCAGCTCACTGGGAGGACAGGATAACTATGGCTACACCTTC.